Below, one TCR beta chain is given with its context. Its target is unknown. Germline V CDR1 and CDR2: SGHRS, YFSETQ. CDR3 length equals 15 residues. The J segment lost 2 bases and the V segment lost 2 bases, leaving 5 bases of the junction unmatched. This entry comes from a study of radiotherapy plus CTLA-4 blockade in lung cancer. Assay: immunoSEQ multiplex PCR; the TCRdb copy retains only in-frame clones and omits some. The profile covers 95,000 to 150,000 clones, with more than 80% appearing a single time and approximately 7% taken by the ten largest. Study results and limitations: Clones derived from tumor TCRs expanded in blood after radiotherapy plus ipilimumab.

The chain couples TRBV5-1 to TRBJ2-7, with 9 bases lining up with TRBD1. The material sequenced was peripheral blood, taken from a patient treated with radiotherapy plus ipilimumab. This TCR was recovered from a human donor with non-small cell lung cancer that progressed on radiotherapy plus ipilimumab. CDR3 sequence (DNA): TGCGCCAGCAGCTTCGGGACAGGGACAGCCTACGAGCAGTACTTC. This sequence encodes CASSFGTGTAYEQYF. The complete variable domain, with remaining parts taken from reference TRBV5-1 and TRBJ2-7, reads KAGVTQTPRYLIKTRGQQVTLSCSPISGHRSVSWYQQTPGQGLQFLFEYFSETQRNKGNFPGRFSGRQFSNSRSEMNVSTLELGDSALYLCASSFGTGTAYEQYFGPGTRLTVT.